This T cell receptor (beta chain) came from a study of shared clonotypes between healthy human individuals. Study details: Each donor contributed plates that comprised three CD4 naive, three CD4 memory, two CD8 naive and one CD8 memory.

This clone has just a few counts. Its antigen is undetermined. Study outcomes and limitations: A reduction in generation probabilities was seen for non-shared clonotypes relative to those shared by all four donors. Estimated richness was generally greater in naive than memory subsets. Only blood was sampled; tissue repertoires likely differ.

The data were produced by immunoSEQ multiplex PCR, yet TCRdb's version contains in-frame clones alone and is incomplete. The table has approximately 2,200,000 clones, 90% to 95% seen once; the top ten hold over 1.5%. Selected positively for CCR7 and CD45RO-negative, naive CD8 cells excluded terminally differentiated effector memory CD45RA+ cells. This receptor was taken from a man aged 18 to 30 in good health. Some clones in this sample may be carry-over from other donors' samples. Input material: naive CD8+ T cells from PBMCs.

CDR3 in amino acids: CASSFGLGVGELFF. The CDR3 DNA reads TGTGCCAGCAGCTTTGGCCTAGGGGTCGGGGAGCTGTTTTTT. The rearrangement links TRBV7-9 to TRBJ2-2; D perhaps matches TRBD1 (5 bases). This CDR3 comprises 14 residues. Germline-derived CDR1 and CDR2 are SEHNR and FQNEAQ (reference sequence). V was clipped by 3 bases and J by 7 bases, with 12 bases between them.